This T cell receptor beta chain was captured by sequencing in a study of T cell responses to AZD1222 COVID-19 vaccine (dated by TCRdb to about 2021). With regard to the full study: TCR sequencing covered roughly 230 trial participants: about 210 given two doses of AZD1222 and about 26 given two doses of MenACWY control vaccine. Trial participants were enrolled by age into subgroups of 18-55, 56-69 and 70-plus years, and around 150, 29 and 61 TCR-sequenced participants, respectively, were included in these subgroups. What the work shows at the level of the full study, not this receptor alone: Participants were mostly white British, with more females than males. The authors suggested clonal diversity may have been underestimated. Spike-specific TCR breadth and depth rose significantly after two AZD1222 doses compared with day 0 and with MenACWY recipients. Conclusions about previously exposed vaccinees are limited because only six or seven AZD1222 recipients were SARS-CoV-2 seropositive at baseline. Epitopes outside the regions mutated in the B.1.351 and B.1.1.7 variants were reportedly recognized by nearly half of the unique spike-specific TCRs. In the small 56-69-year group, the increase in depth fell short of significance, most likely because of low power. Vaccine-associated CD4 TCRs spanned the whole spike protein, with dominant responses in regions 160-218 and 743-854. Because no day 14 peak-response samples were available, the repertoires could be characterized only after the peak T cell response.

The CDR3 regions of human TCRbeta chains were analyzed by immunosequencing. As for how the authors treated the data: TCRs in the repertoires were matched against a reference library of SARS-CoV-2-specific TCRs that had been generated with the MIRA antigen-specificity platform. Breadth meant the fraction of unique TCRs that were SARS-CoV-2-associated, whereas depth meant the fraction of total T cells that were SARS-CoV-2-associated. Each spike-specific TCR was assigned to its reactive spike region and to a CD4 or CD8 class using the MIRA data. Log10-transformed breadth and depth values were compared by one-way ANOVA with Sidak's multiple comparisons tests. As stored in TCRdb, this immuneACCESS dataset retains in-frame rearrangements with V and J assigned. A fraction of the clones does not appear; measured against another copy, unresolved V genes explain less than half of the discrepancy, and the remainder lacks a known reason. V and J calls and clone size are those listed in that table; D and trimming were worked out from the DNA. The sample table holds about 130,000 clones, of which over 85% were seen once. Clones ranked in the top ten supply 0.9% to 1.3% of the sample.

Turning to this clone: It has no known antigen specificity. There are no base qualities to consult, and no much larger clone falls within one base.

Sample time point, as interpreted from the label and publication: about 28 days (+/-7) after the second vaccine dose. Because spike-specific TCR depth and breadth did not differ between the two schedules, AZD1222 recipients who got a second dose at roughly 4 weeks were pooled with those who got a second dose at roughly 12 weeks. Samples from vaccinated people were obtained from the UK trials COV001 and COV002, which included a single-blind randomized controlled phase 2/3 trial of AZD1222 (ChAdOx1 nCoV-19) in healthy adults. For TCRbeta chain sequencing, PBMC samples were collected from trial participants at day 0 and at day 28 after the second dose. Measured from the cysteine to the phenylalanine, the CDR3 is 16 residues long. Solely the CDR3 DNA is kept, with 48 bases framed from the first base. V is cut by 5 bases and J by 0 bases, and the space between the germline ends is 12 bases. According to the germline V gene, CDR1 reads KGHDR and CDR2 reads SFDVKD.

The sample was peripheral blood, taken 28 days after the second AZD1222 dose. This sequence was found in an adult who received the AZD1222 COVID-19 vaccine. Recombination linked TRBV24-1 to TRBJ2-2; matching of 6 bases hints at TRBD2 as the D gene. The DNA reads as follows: TGTGCCACCAGTGGTAGCGGAGCCCCGAACACCGGGGAGCTGTTTTTT. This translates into CATSGSGAPNTGELFF.